This T cell receptor beta chain was profiled in a study of beta chain features in type 1 diabetes. Study findings and constraints: Significant though moderate, a shortening of TCRB CDR3s appeared in all four CD4+ subsets of Type 1 diabetes patients.

The germline V gene has CDR1 SGHTA and CDR2 FQGNSA. With 1 base clipped from V and 5 bases from J, the junction kept 2 bases outside the gene matches. CDR3 length equals 15 residues. This clone has only a few counts. What it binds is unknown. The authors reverse transcribed all of the isolated RNA, so sequencing captured expressed TCRB transcripts. Repertoires were generated with immunoSEQ multiplex PCR, while TCRdb's copy carries only in-frame clones and drops some. The sample lists roughly 330,000 clones, roughly 13% occurring once. V gene TRBV7-2 combines with J gene TRBJ2-1, with TRBD1 matching over 10 bases. This receptor was taken from a woman under 30 with type 1 diabetes. The sequenced sample was naive CD4+ T cells from blood. The CDR3 bases are TGTGCCAGCAGCTTAGGGACAGGGGGGAACAATGAGCAGTTCTTC. This codes for CASSLGTGGNNEQFF.